The text below deals with one T cell receptor (beta chain). This CDR3 spans 16 amino acids. Germline V CDR1 and CDR2: SGHVS, FQNEAQ. The ends lost 4 bases at V and 6 bases at J; junction bases unmatched: 12. Random hexamers were used to reverse transcribe 0.5 to 1 ug of RNA. The amplification used immunoSEQ multiplex PCR on TCR beta CDR3; it spanned 54 Vbeta and 13 Jbeta. TCRdb itself ran the immunoSEQ multiplex PCR reads through MiXCR, one entry per CDR3 protein. This table holds tens of thousands of distinct CDR3 sequences, over 95% found once. This entry is derived from a study of CD8 T cells in Susac syndrome. Sequencing of TCR beta was undertaken in CD8+ and CD4+ T cells derived from blood. The multiple sclerosis controls were treatment-naive patients, and their relapsing-remitting disease was stable or active. TEMRA cells were enriched by FACS, while CD8+ and CD4+ T cells were obtained through a negative isolation that was performed magnetically.

The clonotype was recovered from a human donor with multiple sclerosis. This chain connects TRBV7-8 to TRBJ1-5, with 7 bases identical to TRBD1. Sequencing was done on a sample of CD4+ T cells from PBMCs. The CDR3 region is CASSSLTGRLFQPQHF. The CDR3 coding sequence is TGTGCCAGCAGCTCCCTGACAGGGAGGCTTTTTCAGCCCCAGCATTTT.